The clone carrying this TCR beta chain was picked up a small number of times. Per the germline V gene, CDR1 is SGHVS and CDR2 is FQNEAQ. The V end was cut by 5 bases, the J end by 1 base, with 3 bases between. CDR3 length equals 11 residues. This record belongs to a study of cytomegalovirus exposure and HLA in healthy donors. Sequencing was performed with immunoSEQ multiplex PCR; in TCRdb, only in-frame clones are kept and a portion is missing. Of roughly 68,000 clones listed, around nine tenths were seen once; the top ten hold 1.5% to 2%. The receptor's source is a woman aged 18 to 35 in good health and CMV-seronegative. The V call is TRBV7-8, the J call TRBJ2-7; no clear D. The specimen was PBMCs. The DNA of the CDR3 is TGTGCCAGCAGCCCATCCTACGAGCAGTACTTC. Protein product: CASSPSYEQYF. Together with reference TRBV7-8 and TRBJ2-7, the CDR3 gives the full variable domain: GAGVSQSPRYKVAKRGQDVALRCDPISGHVSLFWYQQALGQGPEFLTYFQNEAQLDKSGLPSDRFFAERPEGSVSTLKIQRTQQEDSAVYLCASSPSYEQYFGPGTRLTVT.